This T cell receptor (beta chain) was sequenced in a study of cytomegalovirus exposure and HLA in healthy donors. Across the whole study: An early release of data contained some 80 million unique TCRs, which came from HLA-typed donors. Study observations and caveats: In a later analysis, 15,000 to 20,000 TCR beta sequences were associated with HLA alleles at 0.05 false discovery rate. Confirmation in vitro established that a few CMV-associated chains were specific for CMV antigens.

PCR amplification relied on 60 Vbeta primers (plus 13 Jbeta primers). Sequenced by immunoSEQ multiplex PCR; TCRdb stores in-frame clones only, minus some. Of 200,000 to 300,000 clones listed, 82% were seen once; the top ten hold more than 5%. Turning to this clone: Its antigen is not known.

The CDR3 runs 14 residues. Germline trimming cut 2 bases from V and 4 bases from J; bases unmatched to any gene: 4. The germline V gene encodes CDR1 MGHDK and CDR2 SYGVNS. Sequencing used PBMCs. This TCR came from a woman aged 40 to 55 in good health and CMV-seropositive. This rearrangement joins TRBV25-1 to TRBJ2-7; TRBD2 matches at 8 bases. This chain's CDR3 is CASSEQAGEYEQYF. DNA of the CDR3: TGTGCCAGCAGTGAACAAGCGGGGGAGTACGAGCAGTACTTC.